This TCR beta chain was recorded in a study of cytomegalovirus exposure and HLA in healthy donors. Study details: Earlier work reported some 110 million unique TCR beta sequences from approximately 180 million T cells. Study-wide results and limits: Rarity held for most TCR sequences, but there were some public TCRs that occurred in many donors.

This clone was detected a few times. Its target is not known. This CDR3 comprises 12 residues. Germline CDR1 reads ENHRY; CDR2 reads SYGVKD. The germline V and J ends were trimmed by 3 bases and 3 bases, with 6 bases remaining between them. With 60 Vbeta and 13 Jbeta primers, the PCR was carried out. Using immunoSEQ multiplex PCR, the repertoire was profiled, and TCRdb retains in-frame clones only, with some absent. The data hold 100,000 to 150,000 clones, with 10% observed a single time. This receptor was obtained from a woman aged 18-29 years in good health and CMV-seropositive. V and J are TRBV10-3 and TRBJ2-7; tentative D call: TRBD1 (6 bases). Sequenced sample: PBMCs. The CDR3 DNA follows: TGTGCCATCAGTGAACAGGGCTACGAGCAGTACTTC. It encodes CAISEQGYEQYF.